The next 14 T cell receptor beta chains were all read from a single sample in a study of shared clonotypes between healthy human individuals (dated by TCRdb to 2020 to 2021). The library was made by the immunoSEQ multiplex PCR assay. This is the immuneACCESS table as TCRdb keeps it, with only in-frame sequences that have V and J called. A part of the clones is gone; compared with another copy, unresolved V genes explain less than half, and the rest is unexplained. The sample table records over a million clones; around 82% of these occur just once. The ten largest clones take up 0.6% to 0.7% of the sample. Sequencing was carried out using memory CD4+ T cells from PBMCs. The sample's cell subset or site label, decoded: CD45RA-negative fraction. These receptor sequences come from a man in his late teens or twenties in good health. Some clones in this sample may be carry-over from other donors' samples.

A few counts support this clone. The gene calls are TRBV5-4 and TRBJ1-4; no clear D gene. Deletions cut 0 bases from V and 8 bases from J, with 11 bases between. CDR1 and CDR2 (germline): SGHNT, YYREEE (reference sequence). The CDR3 sequence is 14 residues long. CDR3 in DNA: TGTGCCAGCAGCTTGGCTGGGTTAGGGGAAAAACTGTTTTTT. It codes for CASSLAGLGEKLFF. The full variable domain, in which reference TRBV5-4 and TRBJ1-4 provide the parts outside the CDR3, is ETGVTQSPTHLIKTRGQQVTLRCSSQSGHNTVSWYQQALGQGPQFIFQYYREEENGRGNFPPRFSGLQFPNYSSELNVNALELDDSALYLCASSLAGLGEKLFFGSGTQLSVL.

The rearrangement links TRBV7-2 to TRBJ2-3, with 7 bases aligning to TRBD2. The trim removed 5 bases at V and 2 bases at J, leaving 4 bases unmatched. The CDR3 contains 14 residues. CDR1 and CDR2 (germline): SGHTA, FQGNSA. The DNA for the CDR3 is TGTGCCAGCAGCATACTAGCGAACACAGATACGCAGTATTTT. This sequence encodes CASSILANTDTQYF.

This clone occurred a few times. The chain uses TRBV18 and TRBJ2-3, with 12 positions matching TRBD2. Per the germline V gene, CDR1 is KGHSH and CDR2 is LQKENI. Unmatched junction bases numbered 5, after V lost 3 bases and J lost 4 bases. The CDR3 has 16 residues. CDR3: CASSPPLAGGSDTQYF. CDR3 sequence (DNA): TGTGCCAGCTCACCCCCGCTAGCGGGAGGGTCAGATACGCAGTATTTT.

The V and J genes are TRBV5-1 and TRBJ2-1; D is ambiguous. CDR3 length: 14 amino acids. V lost 1 base and J 6 bases, leaving 11 bases between the germline ends. Per germline, CDR1 SGHRS and CDR2 YFSETQ. The CDR3 nucleotides are TGCGCCAGCAGCTTGAGTAGTGCCTCCAATGAGCAGTTCTTC. It specifies CASSLSSASNEQFF.

V and J are TRBV27 and TRBJ1-1; D unclear. The CDR3 contains 15 residues. Looked up from germline, CDR1 is MNHEY and CDR2 is SMNVEV (reference sequence). V was clipped by 4 bases and J by 0 bases, with 12 bases between them. CDR3 sequence (DNA): TGTGCCAGCAGTTATACAGTACCGCTGAACACTGAAGCTTTCTTT. It specifies CASSYTVPLNTEAFF.

V is TRBV28 and J is TRBJ1-2; D is undetermined. The CDR3 length is 13 residues. The germline gives CDR1 MDHEN, CDR2 SYDVKM. V lost 4 bases to trimming and J lost 5 bases, with 11 bases between them. CDR3 sequence reads: CASSSGTWYGYTF. Here the CDR3 DNA reads TGTGCCAGCAGTTCCGGTACTTGGTATGGCTACACCTTC.

This clone was observed at least ten times. Other DNA variants within this sample encode the same CDR3. The chain couples TRBV29-1 to TRBJ2-5, with D unresolved. This CDR3 comprises 12 residues. CDR1 SQVTM and CDR2 ANQGSEA come from the germline V gene. Trimming removed 4 bases at V and 0 bases at J, with 6 bases between. The CDR3 coding sequence is TGCAGCGTTGCTGGATACCAAGAGACCCAGTACTTC. Translating it yields CSVAGYQETQYF.

The chain couples TRBV5-1 to TRBJ1-2; 9 nucleotides agree with TRBD1. V gave up 4 bases and J gave up 6 bases; unmatched junction bases: 13. The CDR3 extends over 16 amino acids. CDR1 is SGHRS, CDR2 YFSETQ, per germline. The CDR3 nucleotides are TGCGCCAGCAGCGCGGTACAGGGGGCGCTTTTGGATGGCTACACCTTC. Residues: CASSAVQGALLDGYTF.

This chain joins TRBV25-1 and TRBJ2-1, with D unresolved. V was clipped by 3 bases and J by 13 bases, with 10 bases between them. Germline assignment: CDR1 MGHDK and CDR2 SYGVNS. The CDR3 runs 11 residues. The CDR3 is CASSDRLQQFF. The DNA of the CDR3 is TGTGCCAGCAGTGACAGACTGCAACAGTTCTTC.

J is TRBJ1-2 and V is TRBV6-1; tentative D call: TRBD1 (6 bases). The CDR3 length is 13 residues. Between the trimmed V and J ends, which lost 6 bases and 7 bases, there was a span of 15 bases. Germline CDR1 MNHNS, CDR2 SASEGT. CDR3: CASRIQGLSGYTF. The CDR3 DNA follows: TGTGCCAGCAGGATACAGGGTTTAAGTGGCTACACCTTC.

J is TRBJ2-1 and V is TRBV10-3; 16 bases map to TRBD2. The CDR3 runs 20 residues. Trimming cost V 0 bases and J 0 bases; bases outside gene matches: 5. CDR1 is ENHRY and CDR2 is SYGVKD in the germline V gene. The CDR3 sequence: CAISESRGLAGGSSYNEQFF. The DNA for the CDR3 is TGTGCCATCAGTGAGTCGAGGGGACTAGCGGGGGGGAGCTCCTACAATGAGCAGTTCTTC.

This clone has only one observation. The rearrangement uses TRBV5-4 and TRBJ2-5; 8 nucleotides agree with TRBD1. The CDR3 spans 15 residues. Trimming cost V 0 bases and J 5 bases; bases outside gene matches: 6. The germline V gene has CDR1 SGHNT and CDR2 YYREEE (reference sequence). CDR3 amino acids: CASSLGQGSRETQYF. The DNA for the CDR3 is TGTGCCAGCAGCTTGGGACAGGGGTCTCGGGAGACCCAGTACTTC. The entire variable domain, with the rest obtained from reference TRBV5-4 and TRBJ2-5, is as follows: ETGVTQSPTHLIKTRGQQVTLRCSSQSGHNTVSWYQQALGQGPQFIFQYYREEENGRGNFPPRFSGLQFPNYSSELNVNALELDDSALYLCASSLGQGSRETQYFGPGTRLLVL.

This clone was counted once. V usage is TRBV29-1 and J usage is TRBJ2-1; D might be TRBD2 (5 bases). This CDR3 comprises 13 residues. The V gene lost 6 bases and the J gene lost 3 bases, with 12 bases spanning the gap. The V gene's germline CDR1 is SQVTM and CDR2 ANQGSEA. Here the CDR3 reads CSVGALDYNEQFF. CDR3 sequence (DNA): TGCAGCGTGGGAGCGCTAGACTACAATGAGCAGTTCTTC.

The chain recombines TRBV7-3 with TRBJ2-3; tentatively, D is TRBD2 (6 bases). With 4 bases removed from V and 6 bases from J, the gap between germline ends came to 14 bases. Germline assignment: CDR1 SGHTA and CDR2 FQGTGA. This CDR3 has 14 amino acids. The CDR3 sequence is CASSSRTGGDTQYF. CDR3 DNA sequence: TGTGCCAGCAGCTCCCGGACTGGGGGGGATACGCAGTATTTT.